These T cell receptor beta chains were read from a single sample in a study of blood T cell repertoires in COVID-19. Generated by immunoSEQ multiplex PCR, the TCRdb table keeps only in-frame clones and is missing some. Here the sample spans some 150,000 clones, 81% being singletons. The specimen sequenced was peripheral blood. All receptors derive from a woman in her fifties or sixties with active or convalescent COVID-19. The conserved cysteine and the conserved F or W are not part of the CDR3 here.

V: TRBV19
J: TRBJ2-3
CDR3: ASSIGQSTDTQY

V: TRBV2
J: TRBJ2-2
CDR3: ASSARHLAGGAGELF

V: TRBV5-1
J: TRBJ2-3
CDR3: ASSLAGGRRTDTQY

V: TRBV7-9
J: TRBJ2-3
CDR3: ASSFQGPDTQY

V: TRBV27
J: TRBJ2-1
CDR3: ASKETGQIYNEQF

V: TRBV28
J: TRBJ2-1
CDR3: ASSLAGGSYNEQF

V: TRBV27
J: TRBJ2-7
CDR3: ASRNGQASSYEQY

V: TRBV7-6
J: TRBJ2-1
CDR3: ASSTMTSGAYNEQF

V: TRBV7-2
J: TRBJ2-1
CDR3: ASSLQGGLGNEQF

V: TRBV7-2
J: TRBJ2-1
CDR3: ASSLVLAGGDEQF

V: TRBV16
J: TRBJ2-2
CDR3: ASSPYGRSTGELF

V: TRBV27
J: TRBJ2-2
CDR3: ASSTWTSGGTGELF

V: TRBV6-2/TRBV6-3
J: TRBJ2-7
CDR3: ASSYNRGLWEQY

V: TRBV4-2
J: TRBJ1-4
CDR3: ASSQEGTGPLGRLF

V: TRBV21-1
J: TRBJ1-6
CDR3: AERGLH

V: TRBV2
J: TRBJ2-3
CDR3: ASSDPSGGTDTQY

V: TRBV30
J: TRBJ1-1
CDR3: AWRLETEAF

V: TRBV3-1/TRBV3-2
J: TRBJ1-5
CDR3: ASSSGHKNQPQH

V: TRBV2
J: TRBJ1-6
CDR3: ASSERTGSSYNSPLH

V: TRBV28
J: TRBJ2-6
CDR3: ASSFRGRGANVLT

V: TRBV11-2
J: TRBJ2-7
CDR3: ASSSRAGQY

V: TRBV12-3/TRBV12-4
J: TRBJ2-1
CDR3: ASGWSLFNEQF

V: TRBV6-5
J: TRBJ1-5
CDR3: ASSPSVGGNQPQH

V: TRBV6-5
J: TRBJ1-2
CDR3: ASGDRVGGYT

V: TRBV2
J: TRBJ2-7
CDR3: ATGTSGWYEQY

V: TRBV7-2
J: TRBJ2-7
CDR3: ASSLRTSGRAGEQY

V: TRBV9
J: TRBJ1-2
CDR3: ASSVPGSYGYT

V: TRBV4-1
J: TRBJ2-7
CDR3: ASSPWEQYEQY

V: TRBV4-1
J: TRBJ1-2
CDR3: ASSGETGHRSGYT

V: TRBV10-3
J: TRBJ1-5
CDR3: AIRTTGDSNQPQH

V: TRBV7-8
J: TRBJ2-1
CDR3: ASSYRAGGPGEQF

V: TRBV28
J: TRBJ2-1
CDR3: ASGEVDNEQF

V: TRBV29-1
J: TRBJ2-7
CDR3: SVFGGSGYEQY

V: TRBV28
J: TRBJ1-2
CDR3: ASTLDPRDYGYT

V: TRBV28
J: TRBJ2-2
CDR3: ASSFVLGQGKNTGELF

V: TRBV19
J: TRBJ2-1
CDR3: ASAPLRAGGSNEQF

V: TRBV9
J: TRBJ2-7
CDR3: ASSPVGLAGADEQY

V: TRBV3-1/TRBV3-2
J: TRBJ2-1
CDR3: ASSQVYPRGWDNEQF

V: TRBV18
J: TRBJ2-1
CDR3: ASSPGTGGRGEQF

V: TRBV7-2
J: TRBJ2-7
CDR3: ASSLGAGNYEQY

V: TRBV29-1
J: TRBJ1-1
CDR3: SVEGHAATEAF

V: TRBV10-3
J: TRBJ1-1
CDR3: AISERTLGNTEAF

V: TRBV28
J: TRBJ1-6
CDR3: ASSEPGQGTNSPLH

V: TRBV19
J: TRBJ1-4
CDR3: ASSRNRGEKLF

V: TRBV9
J: TRBJ1-2
CDR3: ASSVGSGAGDGYT

V: TRBV5-1
J: TRBJ2-5
CDR3: ASSSQETQY

V: TRBV9
J: TRBJ1-3
CDR3: ASSVGPTAGNTIY

V: TRBV7-9
J: TRBJ2-2
CDR3: ANPAGVNTGELF

V: TRBV30
J: TRBJ2-7
CDR3: AWSVLGTGISYEQY

V: TRBV7-8
J: TRBJ2-1
CDR3: ASSLIEAGEQF

V: TRBV7-8
J: TRBJ2-3
CDR3: ASSLVTGASTDTQY

V: TRBV5-1
J: TRBJ2-7
CDR3: ASSLGGTGLASEQY

V: TRBV7-3
J: TRBJ2-1
CDR3: ASSEILAGGEQF

V: TRBV5-1
J: TRBJ1-3
CDR3: ASSLQTGDGNTIY